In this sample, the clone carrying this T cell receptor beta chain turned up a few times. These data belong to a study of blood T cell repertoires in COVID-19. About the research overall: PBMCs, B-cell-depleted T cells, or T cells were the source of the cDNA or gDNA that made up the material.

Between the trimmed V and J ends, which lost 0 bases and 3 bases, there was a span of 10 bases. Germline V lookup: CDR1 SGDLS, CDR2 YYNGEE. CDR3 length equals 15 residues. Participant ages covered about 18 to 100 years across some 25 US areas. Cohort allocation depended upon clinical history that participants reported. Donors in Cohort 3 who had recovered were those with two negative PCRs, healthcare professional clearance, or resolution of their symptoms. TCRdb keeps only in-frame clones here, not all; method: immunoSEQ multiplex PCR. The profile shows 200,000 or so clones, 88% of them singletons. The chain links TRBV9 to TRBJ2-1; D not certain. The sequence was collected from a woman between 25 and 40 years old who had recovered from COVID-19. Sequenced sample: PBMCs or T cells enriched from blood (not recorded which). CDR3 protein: CASSVGGASYNEQFF. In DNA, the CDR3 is TGTGCCAGCAGCGTAGGTGGTGCGAGCTACAATGAGCAGTTCTTC.